The 17 T cell receptor beta chains given below trace back to one sample, sequenced in a study of Graves' ophthalmopathy and Graves' hyperthyroidism. Amplified material comprised TCR beta CDR3 regions derived from RNA transcripts. RT-PCR with HTBI primers came first, then second-round multiplex PCR. Using its own MiXCR run on the multiplex PCR reads, TCRdb lists one record per CDR3 protein. The sample consists of about 740,000 distinct CDR3 sequences, 40% of them appearing once. The sample consisted of peripheral blood. All receptors come from an adult man with Graves' ophthalmopathy.

A note on this clonotype: The CDR3 ends on some other residue instead of the conserved phenylalanine or tryptophan, so this is likely a read error. The V gene is TRBV10-2, the J gene TRBJ1-6; no definite D call. This CDR3 has 15 amino acids. From germline, CDR1 is WSHSY and CDR2 SAAADI. The CDR3 is CASSLSTSYNSPLHL. DNA of the CDR3: TGTGCCAGCAGTCTAAGTACCTCCTATAATTCACCCCTCCACCTT.

This clonotype occurred many times. The V call is TRBV29-1, the J call TRBJ1-2, with 7 bases that match TRBD1. The CDR3 is made up of 13 amino acids. The V gene's germline CDR1 is SQVTM and CDR2 ANQGSEA. Germline trimming cut 6 bases from V and 5 bases from J; bases unmatched to any gene: 9. The CDR3 spells CSVVVTGVYGYTF. The CDR3 DNA sequence: TGCAGCGTCGTTGTTACAGGGGTATATGGCTACACCTTC.

This clonotype occurred many times. The V gene is TRBV7-8, the J gene TRBJ1-5; D may be TRBD1 (5 bases). V shed 1 base and J shed 6 bases, with 13 bases lying between them. The germline CDR1 and CDR2 sequences are SGHVS and FQNEAQ. The CDR3 covers 15 residues. DNA of the CDR3: TGTGCCAGCAGCTTAGATCCAGGGCGAGGTCAGCCCCAGCATTTT. Translated, it gives CASSLDPGRGQPQHF.

The V call is TRBV2, the J call TRBJ1-2; D gene ambiguous. Between the trimmed V and J ends, which lost 5 bases and 8 bases, there was a span of 15 bases. Per germline, CDR1 SNHLY and CDR2 FYNNEI. The CDR3 has 13 residues. In DNA, the CDR3 is TGTGCCAGCAGTTTAATCCAAACTGGCGGCTACACCTTC. Its translation is CASSLIQTGGYTF.

This clonotype was seen at least ten times. The chain links TRBV20-1 to TRBJ1-2, with unresolved D. Germline V gene sequence: CDR1 DFQATT, CDR2 SNEGSKA (reference sequence). Trimming left V 0 bases short and J 4 bases short, with 9 bases between. The CDR3 has 13 amino acids. CDR3 sequence reads: CSAREWHAYGYTF. CDR3 sequence (DNA): TGCAGTGCTAGAGAGTGGCACGCCTATGGCTACACCTTC.

This chain uses TRBV24-1 with TRBJ1-5; D unresolved. Per germline, CDR1 KGHDR and CDR2 SFDVKD. The CDR3 covers 11 residues. V lost 6 bases, J lost 7 bases, and 6 bases lay in between. The CDR3 is CATSSGQPQHF. For the CDR3, the DNA is TGTGCCACCAGTTCAGGCCAGCCCCAGCATTTT.

The V and J genes are TRBV2 and TRBJ1-5, with 12 bases lining up with TRBD1. The germline V gene has CDR1 SNHLY and CDR2 FYNNEI. This CDR3 region has 17 residues. The J segment lost 5 bases and the V segment lost 7 bases, leaving 12 bases of the junction unmatched. CDR3 protein: CASTPSGTGGTYQPQHF. The DNA for the CDR3 is TGTGCCAGCACCCCCTCCGGGACAGGGGGCACCTATCAGCCCCAGCATTTT.

The chain joins TRBV25-1 to TRBJ1-1; D gene ambiguous. The germline CDR1 and CDR2 sequences are MGHDK and SYGVNS. CDR3 length: 13 residues. V lost 5 bases and J lost 3, with 10 bases in between. The CDR3 loop reads CASSFGDYTEAFF. The CDR3 nucleotides are TGTGCCAGCAGTTTCGGGGATTACACTGAAGCTTTCTTT.

This clonotype occurred many times. This rearrangement joins TRBV7-9 to TRBJ1-2, with TRBD1 matching over 7 bases. Trimming removed 5 bases from V and 3 bases from J; junction bases left unmatched: 6. Looked up from germline, CDR1 is SEHNR and CDR2 is FQNEAQ (reference sequence). This CDR3 region has 14 residues. CDR3 bases: TGTGCCAGCAGCCGATCCGGGACAGACTATGGCTACACCTTC. It specifies CASSRSGTDYGYTF.

This clonotype was recorded at least ten times. The J gene is TRBJ1-4, the V gene TRBV2, with D hard to call. CDR1 SNHLY and CDR2 FYNNEI come from the germline V gene. Trimming stripped 0 bases from V and 8 bases from J, with 7 bases between. This CDR3 is 13 amino acids long. The CDR3 loop reads CASSEAGSEKLFF. Here the CDR3 DNA reads TGTGCCAGCAGTGAAGCGGGATCAGAAAAACTGTTTTTT.

This sequence joins TRBV29-1 and TRBJ1-4, with TRBD2 identical over 8 bases. Near its end, the DNA agrees better with TRBJ2-3, so the J call may be wrong. Germline CDR1 and CDR2: SQVTM and ANQGSEA. This CDR3 region has 14 residues. The chain's CDR3 is CSGKLAADTDTQYF. The DNA of the CDR3 is TGCAGCGGAAAACTAGCGGCCGACACAGATACGCAGTATTTT.

The chain recombines TRBV6-4 with TRBJ1-4; D is unclear. CDR1 is MRHNA, CDR2 SNTAGT, per germline. The CDR3 extends over 14 amino acids. V gave up 5 bases and J gave up 2 bases, with 9 bases separating them. As DNA, the CDR3 is TGTGCCAGCAGTTCGCGGACGACTAATGAAAAACTGTTTTTT. Protein: CASSSRTTNEKLFF.

This clonotype showed up just a few times. This chain connects TRBV7-9 to TRBJ2-7; D remains unclear. The CDR3 is 12 amino acids. Trimming shortened V by 3 bases and J by 5 bases, and 8 bases separated the two germline ends. Germline CDR1 is SEHNR and CDR2 is FQNEAQ (reference sequence). The chain's CDR3 is CASSLLANEQYF. DNA of the CDR3: TGTGCCAGCAGCTTGCTTGCTAACGAGCAGTACTTC.

V usage is TRBV7-9 and J usage is TRBJ2-2; weak D call: TRBD1 (5 bases). The V gene lost 7 bases and the J gene lost 7 bases, with 22 bases spanning the gap. The CDR3 length is 16 residues. Per germline, CDR1 SEHNR and CDR2 FQNEAQ (reference sequence). The CDR3 protein is CASIKNLPGRHGELFF. The CDR3 DNA is TGTGCCAGCATCAAAAATCTACCAGGGCGTCACGGGGAGCTGTTTTTT.

The V gene is TRBV7-9, the J gene TRBJ1-5; D perhaps matches TRBD1 (5 bases). This CDR3 is 14 amino acids long. Germline CDR1 and CDR2: SEHNR and FQNEAQ (reference sequence). Trimming cost V 8 bases and J 4 bases, with 15 bases left between them. Here the CDR3 DNA reads TGTGCCAGCGGTGACAGTTCCGGTAATCAGCCCCAGCATTTT. It specifies CASGDSSGNQPQHF.

This clonotype has only a few counts. The chain recombines TRBV20-1 with TRBJ2-7; D ambiguous. Germline V gene data show CDR1 as DFQATT and CDR2 as SNEGSKA (reference sequence). CDR3 size: 13 residues. V lost 0 bases and J 3 bases, leaving 9 bases between the germline ends. CDR3 protein: CSARDRARYEQYF. The CDR3 DNA follows: TGCAGTGCTAGAGATCGTGCGCGCTACGAGCAGTACTTC.

This chain links TRBV2 with TRBJ1-6; the D gene is possibly TRBD1 (5 bases). The CDR3 has 15 residues. With 2 bases removed from V and 7 bases from J, the gap between germline ends came to 12 bases. The germline CDR1 and CDR2 sequences are SNHLY and FYNNEI. The CDR3 DNA reads as TGTGCCAGCAGTGAATGGGGACCGAGGAATTCACCCCTCCACTTT. It yields the protein CASSEWGPRNSPLHF.